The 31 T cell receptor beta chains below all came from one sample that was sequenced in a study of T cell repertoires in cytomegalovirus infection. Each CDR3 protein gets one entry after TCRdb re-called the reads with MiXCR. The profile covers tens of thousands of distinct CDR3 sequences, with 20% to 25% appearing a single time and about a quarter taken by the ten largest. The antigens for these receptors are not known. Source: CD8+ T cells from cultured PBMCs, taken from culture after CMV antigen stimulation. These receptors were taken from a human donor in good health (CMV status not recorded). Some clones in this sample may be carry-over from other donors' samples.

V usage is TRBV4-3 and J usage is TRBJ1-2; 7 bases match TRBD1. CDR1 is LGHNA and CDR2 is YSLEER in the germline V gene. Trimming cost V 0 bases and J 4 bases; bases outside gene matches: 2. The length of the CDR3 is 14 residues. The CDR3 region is CASSQDNRGYGYTF. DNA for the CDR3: TGCGCCAGCAGCCAAGACAACAGGGGCTATGGCTACACCTTC.

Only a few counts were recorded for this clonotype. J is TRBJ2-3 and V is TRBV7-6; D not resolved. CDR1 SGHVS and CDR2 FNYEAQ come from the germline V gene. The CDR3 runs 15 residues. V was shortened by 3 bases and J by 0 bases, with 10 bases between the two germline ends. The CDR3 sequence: CASSFETKSTDTQYF. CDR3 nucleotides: TGTGCCAGCAGCTTCGAGACGAAAAGCACAGATACGCAGTATTTT.

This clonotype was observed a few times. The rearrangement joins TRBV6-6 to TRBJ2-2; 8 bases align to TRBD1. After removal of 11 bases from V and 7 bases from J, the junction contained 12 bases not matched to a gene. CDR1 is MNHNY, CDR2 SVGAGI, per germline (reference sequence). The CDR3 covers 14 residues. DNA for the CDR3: TGTGCCTCTGGGGGACAGGATAAGGGCGGGGAGCTGTTTTTT. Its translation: CASGGQDKGGELFF.

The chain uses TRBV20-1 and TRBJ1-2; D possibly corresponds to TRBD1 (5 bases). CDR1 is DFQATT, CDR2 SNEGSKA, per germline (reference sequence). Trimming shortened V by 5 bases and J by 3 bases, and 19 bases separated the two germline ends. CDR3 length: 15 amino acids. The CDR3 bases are TGCAGTGCTTCCGGGACCACCCGACCCGACTATGGCTACACCTTC. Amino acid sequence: CSASGTTRPDYGYTF.

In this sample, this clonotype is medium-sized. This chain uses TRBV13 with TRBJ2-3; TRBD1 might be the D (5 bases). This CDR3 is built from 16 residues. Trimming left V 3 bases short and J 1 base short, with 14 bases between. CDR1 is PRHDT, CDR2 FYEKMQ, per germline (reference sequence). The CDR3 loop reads CASSFVGPDRTDTQYF. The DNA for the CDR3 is TGTGCCAGCAGCTTTGTGGGGCCTGATCGCACAGATACGCAGTATTTT. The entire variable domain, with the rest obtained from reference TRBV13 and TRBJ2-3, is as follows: AAGVIQSPRHLIKEKRETATLKCYPIPRHDTVYWYQQGPGQDPQFLISFYEKMQSDKGSIPDRFSAQQFSDYHSELNMSSLELGDSALYFCASSFVGPDRTDTQYFGPGTRLTVL.

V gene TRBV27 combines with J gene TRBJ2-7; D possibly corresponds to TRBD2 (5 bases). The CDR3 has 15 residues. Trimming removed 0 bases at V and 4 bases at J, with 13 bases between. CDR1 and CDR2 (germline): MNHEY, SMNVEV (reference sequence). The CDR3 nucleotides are TGTGCCAGCAGTTTATCGGCTAGCAGTCATTACGAGCAGTACTTC. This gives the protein CASSLSASSHYEQYF.

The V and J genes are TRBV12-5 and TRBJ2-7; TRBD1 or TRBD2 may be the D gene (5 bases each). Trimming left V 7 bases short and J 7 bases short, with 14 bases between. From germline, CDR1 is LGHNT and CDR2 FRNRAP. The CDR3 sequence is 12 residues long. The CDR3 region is CASAIGTGEQYF. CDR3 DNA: TGTGCTAGTGCGATAGGGACGGGGGAGCAGTACTTC.

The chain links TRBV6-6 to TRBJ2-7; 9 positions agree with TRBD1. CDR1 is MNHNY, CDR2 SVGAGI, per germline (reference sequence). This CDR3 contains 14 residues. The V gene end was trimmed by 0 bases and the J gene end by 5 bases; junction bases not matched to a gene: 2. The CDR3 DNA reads TGTGCCAGCAGTTACTCCGGGACAGGGAACGAGCAGTACTTC. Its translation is CASSYSGTGNEQYF.

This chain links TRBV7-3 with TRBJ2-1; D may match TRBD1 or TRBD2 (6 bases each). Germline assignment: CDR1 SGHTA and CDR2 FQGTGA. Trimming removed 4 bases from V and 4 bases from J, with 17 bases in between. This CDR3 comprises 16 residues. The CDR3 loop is CASSSSEGGRYNEQFF. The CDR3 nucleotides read TGTGCCAGCAGCTCCTCCGAGGGGGGCAGATACAATGAGCAGTTCTTC.

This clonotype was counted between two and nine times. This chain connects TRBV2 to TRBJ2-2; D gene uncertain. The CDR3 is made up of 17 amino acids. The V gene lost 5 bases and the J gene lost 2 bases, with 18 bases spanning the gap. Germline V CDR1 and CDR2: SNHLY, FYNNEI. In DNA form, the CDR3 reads TGTGCCAGCAGTCTAGGCCCGGGCGCTACCAACACCGGGGAGCTGTTTTTT. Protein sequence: CASSLGPGATNTGELFF. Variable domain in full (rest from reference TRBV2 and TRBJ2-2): EPEVTQTPSHQVTQMGQEVILRCVPISNHLYFYWYRQILGQKVEFLVSFYNNEISEKSEIFDDQFSVERPDGSNFTLKIRSTKLEDSAMYFCASSLGPGATNTGELFFGEGSRLTVL.

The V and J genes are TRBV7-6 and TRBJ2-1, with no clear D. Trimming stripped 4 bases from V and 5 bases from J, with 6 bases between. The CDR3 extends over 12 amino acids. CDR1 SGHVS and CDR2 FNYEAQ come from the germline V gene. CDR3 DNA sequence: TGTGCCAGCAGCTACCAGAACAATGAGCAGTTCTTC. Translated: CASSYQNNEQFF.

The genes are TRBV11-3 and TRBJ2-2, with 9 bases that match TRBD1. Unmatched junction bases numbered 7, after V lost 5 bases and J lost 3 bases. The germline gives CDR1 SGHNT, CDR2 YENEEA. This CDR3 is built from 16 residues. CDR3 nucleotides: TGTGCCAGCAGCCCGAGGACAGGGGATTACACCGGGGAGCTGTTTTTT. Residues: CASSPRTGDYTGELFF.

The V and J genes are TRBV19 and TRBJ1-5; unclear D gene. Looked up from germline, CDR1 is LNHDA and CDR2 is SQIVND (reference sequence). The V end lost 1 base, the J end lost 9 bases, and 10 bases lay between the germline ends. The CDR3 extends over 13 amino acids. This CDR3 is CASSIGHASPQHF. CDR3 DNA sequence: TGTGCCAGTAGTATAGGGCATGCCTCGCCCCAGCATTTT.

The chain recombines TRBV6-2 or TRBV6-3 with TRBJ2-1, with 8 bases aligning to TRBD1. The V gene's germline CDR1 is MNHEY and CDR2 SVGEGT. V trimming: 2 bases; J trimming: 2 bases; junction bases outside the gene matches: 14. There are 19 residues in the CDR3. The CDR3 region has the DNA TGTGCCAGCAGTTACGACATTAAGGTTGGACAGGGTACCTACAATGAGCAGTTCTTC. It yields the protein CASSYDIKVGQGTYNEQFF.

CDR3: CSARDLSYSGTEAFF. Here the CDR3 DNA reads TGCAGTGCTAGAGATCTATCCTACTCGGGCACTGAAGCTTTCTTT. The chain carries TRBV20-1 and TRBJ1-1; D not resolved. Germline values: CDR1 DFQATT, CDR2 SNEGSKA (reference sequence). The CDR3 loop spans 15 amino acids. Trimming took off 0 bases at V and 4 bases at J, with 15 bases between the two ends.

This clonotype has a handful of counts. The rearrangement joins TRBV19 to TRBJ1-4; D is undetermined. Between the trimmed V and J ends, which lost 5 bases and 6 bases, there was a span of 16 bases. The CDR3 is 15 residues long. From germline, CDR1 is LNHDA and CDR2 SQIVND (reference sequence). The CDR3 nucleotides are TGTGCCAGTAGTGCCCGGGCCTGGCTGGATGAAAAACTGTTTTTT. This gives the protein CASSARAWLDEKLFF.

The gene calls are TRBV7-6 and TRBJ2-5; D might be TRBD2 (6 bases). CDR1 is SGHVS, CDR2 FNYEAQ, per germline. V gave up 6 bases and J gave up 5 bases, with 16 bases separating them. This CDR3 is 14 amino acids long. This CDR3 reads CASSSETGEETQYF. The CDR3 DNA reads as TGTGCCAGCAGTTCCGAGACGGGGGAGGAGACCCAGTACTTC.

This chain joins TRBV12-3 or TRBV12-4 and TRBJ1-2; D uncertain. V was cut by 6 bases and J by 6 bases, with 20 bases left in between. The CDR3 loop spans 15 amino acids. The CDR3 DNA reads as TGTGCCAGCAGCTCCTTCTTGGAAGCTAGGAATGGCTACACCTTC. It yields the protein CASSSFLEARNGYTF.

The CDR3 region is CASSLEGDEQYF. DNA for the CDR3: TGTGCCAGCAGCTTAGAAGGGGACGAGCAGTACTTC. J is TRBJ2-7 and V is TRBV7-9, with D maybe TRBD1 (5 bases). The CDR3 consists of 12 residues. Germline CDR1 and CDR2: SEHNR and FQNEAQ (reference sequence). The V end lost 1 base, the J end lost 5 bases, and 6 bases lay between the germline ends.

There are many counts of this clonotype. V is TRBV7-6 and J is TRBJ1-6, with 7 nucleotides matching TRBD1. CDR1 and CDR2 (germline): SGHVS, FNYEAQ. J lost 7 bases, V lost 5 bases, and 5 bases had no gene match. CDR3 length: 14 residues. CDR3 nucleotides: TGTGCCAGCAGCCGGGGACAGCAGAATTCACCCCTCCACTTT. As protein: CASSRGQQNSPLHF.

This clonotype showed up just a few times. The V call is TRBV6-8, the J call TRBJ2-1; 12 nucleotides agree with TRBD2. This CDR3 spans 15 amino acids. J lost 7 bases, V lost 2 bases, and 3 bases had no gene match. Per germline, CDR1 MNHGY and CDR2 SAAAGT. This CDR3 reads CASSYGLAGGNEQFF. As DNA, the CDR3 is TGTGCCAGCAGTTACGGCCTAGCGGGGGGGAATGAGCAGTTCTTC.

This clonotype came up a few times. The CDR3 DNA is TGTGCCAGTAGTATAACGGGAGCGAACACTGAAGCTTTCTTT. Translating it yields CASSITGANTEAFF. The chain is built from TRBV19 and TRBJ1-1; the D is unclear. Trimming pared 2 bases from V and 1 base from J, leaving 8 bases between. The CDR3 covers 14 residues. CDR1 and CDR2 from the germline V gene are LNHDA and SQIVND (reference sequence). The variable domain in full, with the rest retrieved from reference TRBV19 and TRBJ1-1, is DGGITQSPKYLFRKEGQNVTLSCEQNLNHDAMYWYRQDPGQGLRLIYYSQIVNDFQKGDIAEGYSVSREKKESFPLTVTSAQKNPTAFYLCASSITGANTEAFFGQGTRLTVV.

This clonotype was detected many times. The CDR3 spells CASSLVAGSSYNEQFF. Written as DNA, the CDR3 is TGTGCCAGCAGTTTGGTGGCGGGAAGCTCCTACAATGAGCAGTTCTTC. The chain has TRBV28 and TRBJ2-1; weak D call: TRBD2 (6 bases). The CDR3 loop spans 16 amino acids. V lost 3 bases and J 0 bases, leaving 12 bases between the germline ends. Germline CDR1 and CDR2: MDHEN and SYDVKM.

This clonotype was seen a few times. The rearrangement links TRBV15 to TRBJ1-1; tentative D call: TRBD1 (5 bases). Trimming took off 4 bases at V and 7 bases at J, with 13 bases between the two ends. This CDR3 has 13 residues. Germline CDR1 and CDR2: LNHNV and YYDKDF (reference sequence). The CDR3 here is CATSIGRAYEAFF. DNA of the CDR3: TGTGCCACCAGCATTGGCAGGGCCTATGAAGCTTTCTTT.

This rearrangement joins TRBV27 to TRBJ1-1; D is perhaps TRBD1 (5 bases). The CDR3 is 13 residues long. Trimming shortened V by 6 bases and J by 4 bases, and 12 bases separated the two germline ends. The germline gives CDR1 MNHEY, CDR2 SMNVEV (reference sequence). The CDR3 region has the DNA TGTGCCAGCAGCCTAGTAGGGGCCACTGAAGCTTTCTTT. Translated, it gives CASSLVGATEAFF.

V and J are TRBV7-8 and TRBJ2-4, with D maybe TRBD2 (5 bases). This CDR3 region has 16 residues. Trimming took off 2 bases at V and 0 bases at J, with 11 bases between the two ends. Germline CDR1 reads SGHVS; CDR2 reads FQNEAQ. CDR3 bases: TGTGCCAGCAGCTTACTAAGCGGTTCAGCCAAAAACATTCAGTACTTC. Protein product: CASSLLSGSAKNIQYF.

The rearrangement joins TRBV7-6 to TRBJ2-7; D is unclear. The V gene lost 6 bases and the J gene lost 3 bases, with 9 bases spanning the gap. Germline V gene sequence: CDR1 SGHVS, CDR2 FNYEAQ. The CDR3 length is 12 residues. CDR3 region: CASSYGHYEQYF. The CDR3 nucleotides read TGTGCCAGCAGTTACGGGCACTACGAGCAGTACTTC.

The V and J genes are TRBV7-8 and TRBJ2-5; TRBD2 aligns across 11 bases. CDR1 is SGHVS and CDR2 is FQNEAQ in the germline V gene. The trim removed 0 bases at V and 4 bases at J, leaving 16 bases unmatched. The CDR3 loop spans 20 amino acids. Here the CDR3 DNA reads TGTGCCAGCAGCTTAGCGGTGTCATGGTACAATACTAGCGGGGGAGAGACCCAGTACTTC. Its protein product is CASSLAVSWYNTSGGETQYF.

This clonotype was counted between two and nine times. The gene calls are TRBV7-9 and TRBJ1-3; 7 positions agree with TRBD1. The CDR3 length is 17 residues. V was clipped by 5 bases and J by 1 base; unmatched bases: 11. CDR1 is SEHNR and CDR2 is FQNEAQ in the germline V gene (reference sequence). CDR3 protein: CASSPTIDRASGNTIYF. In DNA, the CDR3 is TGTGCCAGCAGCCCAACTATAGACAGGGCGTCTGGAAACACCATATATTTT.

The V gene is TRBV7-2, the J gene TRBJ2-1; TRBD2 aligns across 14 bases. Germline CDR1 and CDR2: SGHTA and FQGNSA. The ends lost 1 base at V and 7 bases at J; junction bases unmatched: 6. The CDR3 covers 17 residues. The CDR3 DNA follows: TGTGCCAGCAGCTTAGGACGACTAGCGGGGGGGCGAAATGAGCAGTTCTTC. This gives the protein CASSLGRLAGGRNEQFF.

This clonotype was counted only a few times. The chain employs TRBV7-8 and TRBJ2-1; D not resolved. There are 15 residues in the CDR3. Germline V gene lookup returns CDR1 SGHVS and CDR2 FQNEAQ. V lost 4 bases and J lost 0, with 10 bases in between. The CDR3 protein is CASSWRASSYNEQFF. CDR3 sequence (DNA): TGTGCCAGCAGCTGGAGAGCCAGCTCCTACAATGAGCAGTTCTTC.